The table lists the clone carrying this T cell receptor (beta chain) with a few counts. The data are from a study of response to subunit inactivated influenza vaccine. MiXCR, run by TCRdb on the RT-PCR reads, gives a single entry per CDR3 protein. The data contain 600,000 to 850,000 distinct CDR3 sequences, 11% to 15% of them singletons. With 1 base clipped from V and 8 bases from J, the junction kept 9 bases outside the gene matches. The length of the CDR3 is 17 residues. Germline V gene sequence: CDR1 SGHTA, CDR2 FQGNSA. This chain connects TRBV7-2 to TRBJ2-3; the match to TRBD2 covers 13 bases. The sample here was PBMCs from blood, taken about 14 days before vaccination. The clonotype originates from a man aged 50 to 60 who received an inactivated influenza vaccine. The CDR3 coding sequence is TGTGCCAGCAGCTTAGGACTAGCGGGAGGCCCAGGGGTTACGCAGTATTTT. As protein: CASSLGLAGGPGVTQYF.